The clone carrying this T cell receptor beta chain was counted a single time. The data belong to a study of blood T cell repertoires in COVID-19. Data came from immunoSEQ multiplex PCR; TCRdb stores just in-frame clones and leaves some out. The sample has under 200,000 clones; approximately 84% are singletons. J gave up 0 bases and V 3 bases, and 4 bases lay outside the gene matches. Per the germline V gene, CDR1 is SGHTA and CDR2 is FQGTGA. This CDR3 region has 16 residues. Sequences were obtained from peripheral blood. The genes are TRBV7-3 and TRBJ2-1; 8 positions match TRBD2. The source of this sequence is a human donor with acute or convalescent COVID-19. The donor label of this sample is uncertain. CDR3 protein: CASSFGGTSSYNEQFF. The CDR3 DNA reads as TGTGCCAGCAGCTTCGGTGGGACTAGCTCCTACAATGAGCAGTTCTTC.